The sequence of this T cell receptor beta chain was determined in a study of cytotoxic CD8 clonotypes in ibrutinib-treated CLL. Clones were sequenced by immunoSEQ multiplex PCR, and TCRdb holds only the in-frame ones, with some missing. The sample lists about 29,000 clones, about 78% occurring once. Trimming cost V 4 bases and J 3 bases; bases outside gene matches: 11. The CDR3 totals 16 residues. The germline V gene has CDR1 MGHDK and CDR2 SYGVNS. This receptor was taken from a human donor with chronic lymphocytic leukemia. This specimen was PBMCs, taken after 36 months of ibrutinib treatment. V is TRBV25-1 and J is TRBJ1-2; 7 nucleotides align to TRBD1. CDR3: CASSGSPGTADYGYTF. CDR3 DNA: TGTGCCAGCAGTGGATCTCCCGGGACAGCGGACTATGGCTACACCTTC.